This T cell receptor beta chain was documented in a study of blood T cell repertoires in COVID-19. Study-level background: In each case, the material was cDNA or gDNA derived from T cells, B-cell-depleted T cells, or PBMCs.

The method was immunoSEQ multiplex PCR; TCRdb's version includes in-frame clones alone and lacks a portion of them. This sample has under 85,000 clones, with 70% to 85% found just once. The sample was peripheral blood. This sequence originates from a human donor in a cohort sampled during active COVID-19.

CDR3 bases: TGTGCCAGTAGTCAGGGACAGGGATTGGGCGGCTACACCTTC. Protein sequence: CASSQGQGLGGYTF. The V and J genes are TRBV19 and TRBJ1-2; 9 positions agree with TRBD1. CDR3 length equals 14 residues. Per germline, CDR1 LNHDA and CDR2 SQIVND (reference sequence). Unmatched junction bases numbered 9, after V lost 5 bases and J lost 8 bases.